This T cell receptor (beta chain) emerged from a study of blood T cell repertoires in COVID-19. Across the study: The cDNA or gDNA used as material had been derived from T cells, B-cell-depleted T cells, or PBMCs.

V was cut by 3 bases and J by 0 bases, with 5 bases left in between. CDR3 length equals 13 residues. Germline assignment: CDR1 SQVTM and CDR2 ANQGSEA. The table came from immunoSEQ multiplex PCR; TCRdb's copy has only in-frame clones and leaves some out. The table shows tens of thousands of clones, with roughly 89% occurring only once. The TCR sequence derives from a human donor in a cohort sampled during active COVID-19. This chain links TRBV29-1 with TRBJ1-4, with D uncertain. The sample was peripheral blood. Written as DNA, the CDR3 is TGCAGCGTTGATGGGCCAACTAATGAAAAACTGTTTTTT. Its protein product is CSVDGPTNEKLFF.